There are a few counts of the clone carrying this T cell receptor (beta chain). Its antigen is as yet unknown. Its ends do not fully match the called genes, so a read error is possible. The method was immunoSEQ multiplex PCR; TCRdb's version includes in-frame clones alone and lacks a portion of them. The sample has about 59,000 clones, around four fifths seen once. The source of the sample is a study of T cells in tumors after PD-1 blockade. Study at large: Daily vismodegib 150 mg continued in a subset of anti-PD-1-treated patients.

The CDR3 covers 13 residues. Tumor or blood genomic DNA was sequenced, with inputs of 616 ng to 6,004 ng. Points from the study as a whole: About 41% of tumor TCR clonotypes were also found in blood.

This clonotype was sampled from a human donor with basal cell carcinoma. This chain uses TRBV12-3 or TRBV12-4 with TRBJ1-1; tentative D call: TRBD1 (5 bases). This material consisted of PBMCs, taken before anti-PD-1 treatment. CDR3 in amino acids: CASSLSSGGESFF. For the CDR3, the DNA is TGTGCCAGCAGTTTGAGTTCGGGGGGTGAATCTTTCTTT.